The 31 T cell receptor beta chains below all came from one sample that was sequenced in a study of shared clonotypes between healthy human individuals. Method: immunoSEQ multiplex PCR; TCRdb's copy keeps in-frame clones and lacks some. The table has about 1.1 million clones, approximately 77% seen once. Sequencing used memory CD4+ T cells from PBMCs. Documented subset: CD45RA-negative fraction. The receptor set was obtained from a man between 18 and 29 years old in good health. Some clones in this sample may be carry-over from other donors' samples.

There are a few counts of this clone. The chain is built from TRBV18 and TRBJ1-2; D gene unclear. The CDR3 length is 15 residues. CDR1 is KGHSH, CDR2 LQKENI, per germline. The V end lost 3 bases, the J end lost 8 bases, and 19 bases lay between the germline ends. This chain's CDR3 is CASSPSGRRTSGYTF. CDR3 nucleotide sequence: TGTGCCAGCTCACCCTCTGGACGGAGGACGAGCGGCTACACCTTC.

The chain joins TRBV11-2 to TRBJ1-1; D is ambiguous. CDR1 is SGHAT and CDR2 is FQNNGV in the germline V gene. The V end was cut by 1 base, the J end by 5 bases, with 11 bases between. The CDR3 length is 14 residues. The CDR3 DNA sequence: TGTGCCAGCAGCTTAGTTGGGCTGGGGACTGAAGCTTTCTTT. Protein sequence: CASSLVGLGTEAFF. Combining the CDR3 with reference TRBV11-2 and TRBJ1-1 gives the whole variable domain EAGVAQSPRYKIIEKRQSVAFWCNPISGHATLYWYQQILGQGPKLLIQFQNNGVVDDSQLPKDRFSAERLKGVDSTLKIQPAKLEDSAVYLCASSLVGLGTEAFFGQGTRLTVV.

The rearrangement joins TRBV2 to TRBJ1-1; D gene ambiguous. This CDR3 comprises 13 residues. Germline V CDR1 and CDR2: SNHLY, FYNNEI. Trimming removed 6 bases at V and 6 bases at J, with 14 bases between. The CDR3 DNA follows: TGTGCCAGCAGCCTCATCCCGTTGGCTGAAGCTTTCTTT. Its protein is CASSLIPLAEAFF.

J is TRBJ2-5 and V is TRBV2; D is perhaps TRBD1 or TRBD2 (5 bases each). The germline V gene encodes CDR1 SNHLY and CDR2 FYNNEI. V dropped 7 bases and J dropped 6 bases, with 12 bases sitting between them. This CDR3 comprises 12 residues. The CDR3 protein is CASKGDAKTQYF. For the CDR3, the DNA is TGTGCCAGCAAAGGGGACGCGAAGACCCAGTACTTC.

The rearrangement joins TRBV4-3 to TRBJ2-1, with 7 bases fitting TRBD2. This CDR3 region has 15 residues. Germline V CDR1 and CDR2: LGHNA, YSLEER. The trim removed 3 bases at V and 8 bases at J, leaving 10 bases unmatched. The CDR3 DNA reads TGCGCCAGCAGCCAGGCCGGGGGGAGTGGCTATGAGCAGTTCTTC. Translated, it gives CASSQAGGSGYEQFF.

To note about this clone: This may arise from a read error, as a much more abundant clone is one base away. J is TRBJ1-2 and V is TRBV5-4; TRBD1 aligns across 9 bases. Trimming cost V 2 bases and J 2 bases; bases outside gene matches: 1. The CDR3 totals 14 residues. CDR1 is SGHNT and CDR2 is YYREEE in the germline V gene (reference sequence). The CDR3 nucleotides read TGTGCCAGCAGCTTAACAGGGGGCAACTATGGCTACACCTTC. Residues: CASSLTGGNYGYTF.

The chain uses TRBV28 and TRBJ1-2, with no clear D. Germline V gives CDR1 MDHEN, CDR2 SYDVKM. The CDR3 consists of 13 residues. V shed 7 bases and J shed 1 base, with 10 bases lying between them. CDR3 DNA: TGTGCCAGCAACGACCGGGTTAACTATGGCTACACCTTC. Translating gives CASNDRVNYGYTF.

This chain uses TRBV14 with TRBJ2-7; D uncertain. Germline V gives CDR1 SGHDN, CDR2 FVKESK. The length of the CDR3 is 14 residues. The V and J ends lost 0 bases and 7 bases respectively, with 13 bases between them. This chain's CDR3 is CASSQDQGRREQYF. The DNA of the CDR3 is TGTGCCAGCAGCCAAGATCAAGGGCGGCGGGAGCAGTACTTC.

This chain links TRBV6-7 with TRBJ1-3; unclear D gene. TRBV6-7 is classed as an ORF, of uncertain function. The V end was cut by 8 bases, the J end by 0 bases, with 11 bases between. This CDR3 is 14 amino acids long. CDR3 nucleotides: TGTGCCAGCGGAGGCTACTACTCTGGAAACACCATATATTTT. Its translation: CASGGYYSGNTIYF.

The V gene is TRBV9, the J gene TRBJ2-1, with 7 bases aligning to TRBD1. This CDR3 contains 12 residues. Germline V gene sequence: CDR1 SGDLS, CDR2 YYNGEE. Trimming at V came to 4 bases and at J to 7 bases, leaving 2 bases not matched to a gene. CDR3 protein: CASSIQGNEQFF. The CDR3 DNA follows: TGTGCCAGCAGCATACAGGGGAATGAGCAGTTCTTC.

This clone was detected only once. This chain links TRBV27 with TRBJ2-4; possibly TRBD2 for D (7 bases). The V and J ends lost 5 bases and 0 bases respectively, with 14 bases between them. There are 16 residues in the CDR3. The germline gives CDR1 MNHEY, CDR2 SMNVEV (reference sequence). The CDR3 nucleotides read TGTGCCAGCAGTGGAGGGGGGGCCCTAGCCAAAAACATTCAGTACTTC. Encoded protein: CASSGGGALAKNIQYF.

The chain combines TRBV7-2 with TRBJ2-1; perhaps TRBD1 as D (5 bases). CDR1 SGHTA and CDR2 FQGNSA come from the germline V gene. The CDR3 covers 15 residues. V shed 7 bases and J shed 3 bases, with 16 bases lying between them. The CDR3 DNA reads as TGTGCCAGCAAGGCGCCCACACAGGTCTACAATGAGCAGTTCTTC. Translation gives CASKAPTQVYNEQFF.

This chain joins TRBV5-4 and TRBJ2-5; D is ambiguous. CDR3 length equals 13 residues. CDR1 SGHNT and CDR2 YYREEE come from the germline V gene (reference sequence). Trimming took off 3 bases at V and 2 bases at J, with 8 bases between the two ends. Here the CDR3 DNA reads TGTGCCAGCAGCTCTTGGCAGCAAGAGACCCAGTACTTC. It specifies CASSSWQQETQYF. Together with reference TRBV5-4 and TRBJ2-5, the CDR3 gives the full variable domain: ETGVTQSPTHLIKTRGQQVTLRCSSQSGHNTVSWYQQALGQGPQFIFQYYREEENGRGNFPPRFSGLQFPNYSSELNVNALELDDSALYLCASSSWQQETQYFGPGTRLLVL.

This clone showed up just a few times. The chain links TRBV10-3 to TRBJ1-5; the D is unclear. V was shortened by 0 bases and J by 2 bases, with 8 bases between the two germline ends. This CDR3 spans 15 amino acids. Germline CDR1 reads ENHRY; CDR2 reads SYGVKD. CDR3 residues: CAISESILGNQPQHF. The CDR3 DNA is TGTGCCATCAGTGAGTCGATATTGGGCAATCAGCCCCAGCATTTT.

The gene calls are TRBV28 and TRBJ2-1; D is unresolved. The CDR3 sequence is 12 residues long. Trimming shortened V by 4 bases and J by 7 bases, and 8 bases separated the two germline ends. Per germline, CDR1 MDHEN and CDR2 SYDVKM. The CDR3 protein is CASSSVRNEQFF. In nucleotides, the CDR3 is TGTGCCAGCAGTTCGGTACGAAATGAGCAGTTCTTC.

V and J are TRBV7-7 and TRBJ2-1; 8 bases map to TRBD2. The junction had 6 bases not matched to a gene; V was cut back by 5 bases and J by 6 bases. This CDR3 has 14 residues. Germline V lookup: CDR1 SSHAT, CDR2 FNYEAQ (reference sequence). CDR3 loop: CASSTDGTSNEQFF. The CDR3 DNA follows: TGTGCCAGCAGCACAGACGGGACTAGCAATGAGCAGTTCTTC.

The chain couples TRBV18 to TRBJ2-1; 7 bases align to TRBD1. V dropped 8 bases and J dropped 0; count of bases not matched to a gene: 4. Germline V gene lookup returns CDR1 KGHSH and CDR2 LQKENI. The CDR3 is made up of 14 amino acids. DNA of the CDR3: TGTGCCAGCCGGGGACAGAGCTCCTACAATGAGCAGTTCTTC. Its translation: CASRGQSSYNEQFF.

This clone came up many times. The chain employs TRBV30 and TRBJ1-1, with TRBD1 matching 7 bases. Germline values: CDR1 GTSNPN, CDR2 SVGIG (reference sequence). V was clipped by 4 bases and J by 0 bases; unmatched bases: 2. This CDR3 comprises 13 residues. The CDR3, as DNA: TGTGCCTGGACCGGGACAGTGAACACTGAAGCTTTCTTT. Translating gives CAWTGTVNTEAFF.

The CDR3 here is CASWGQGARYEQYF. Here the CDR3 DNA reads TGTGCCAGCTGGGGACAGGGGGCAAGGTACGAGCAGTACTTC. V and J are TRBV27 and TRBJ2-7; 12 bases match TRBD1. The CDR3 is made up of 14 amino acids. Germline V gene sequence: CDR1 MNHEY, CDR2 SMNVEV (reference sequence). The V and J ends lost 8 bases and 4 bases, in that order; junction bases with no gene match: 6.

The CDR3 protein is CASSQGLSFQAFF. The CDR3, as DNA: TGTGCCAGCAGCCAAGGTTTAAGTTTTCAAGCTTTCTTT. The chain recombines TRBV4-2 with TRBJ1-1; no firm D call. The CDR3 is 13 residues long. With 1 base removed from V and 9 bases from J, the gap between germline ends came to 12 bases. Germline values: CDR1 LGHNA, CDR2 YNFKEQ.

The chain couples TRBV11-3 to TRBJ2-1; tentatively, D is TRBD1 or TRBD2 (6 bases each). Per germline, CDR1 SGHNT and CDR2 YENEEA. Trimming left V 1 base short and J 10 bases short, with 23 bases between. The CDR3 has 17 amino acids. CDR3 sequence reads: CASSLGGARGRDTEQFF. As DNA, the CDR3 is TGTGCCAGCAGCTTAGGGGGGGCGCGAGGTCGGGATACCGAGCAGTTCTTC. Full variable domain (outside the CDR3, taken from reference TRBV11-3 and TRBJ2-1): EAGVVQSPRYKIIEKKQPVAFWCNPISGHNTLYWYLQNLGQGPELLIRYENEEAVDDSQLPKDRFSAERLKGVDSTLKIQPAELGDSAVYLCASSLGGARGRDTEQFFGPGTRLTVL.

The genes are TRBV28 and TRBJ1-1; D might be TRBD1 (5 bases). Trimming removed 4 bases at V and 4 bases at J, with 16 bases between. The CDR3 consists of 15 residues. Germline V gives CDR1 MDHEN, CDR2 SYDVKM. The DNA for the CDR3 is TGTGCCAGCAGTTCCACTGGGGCCGGCGGCACTGAAGCTTTCTTT. This codes for CASSSTGAGGTEAFF.

V gene TRBV27 combines with J gene TRBJ1-1; the D is unclear. V shed 2 bases and J shed 2 bases, with 15 bases lying between them. Germline loops: CDR1 MNHEY, CDR2 SMNVEV (reference sequence). The CDR3 sequence is 16 residues long. The CDR3 here is CASSLLGSWVNTEAFF. DNA of the CDR3: TGTGCCAGCAGTTTACTGGGATCATGGGTCAACACTGAAGCTTTCTTT.

This chain links TRBV5-4 with TRBJ2-1, with 10 bases aligning to TRBD2. This CDR3 contains 15 residues. J was trimmed by 6 bases and V by 5 bases; bases with no gene match: 8. The V gene's germline CDR1 is SGHNT and CDR2 YYREEE (reference sequence). DNA for the CDR3: TGTGCCAGCAGTTCAGATAGCGGGAGGATCAATGAGCAGTTCTTC. Amino acids: CASSSDSGRINEQFF.

The CDR3 nucleotides are TGTGCCAGCAGCTTGGGCTCGTACCAAGAGACCCAGTACTTC. The encoded protein is CASSLGSYQETQYF. The chain joins TRBV5-4 to TRBJ2-5; no clear D. This CDR3 has 14 residues. From germline, CDR1 is SGHNT and CDR2 YYREEE (reference sequence). Trimming left V 0 bases short and J 0 bases short, with 6 bases between.

The chain couples TRBV28 to TRBJ2-7; maybe TRBD1 (6 bases). Trimming removed 5 bases from V and 6 bases from J, with 17 bases in between. CDR1 is MDHEN and CDR2 is SYDVKM in the germline V gene. There are 14 residues in the CDR3. Here the CDR3 DNA reads TGTGCCAGCAGTCCGCCCGGGACAATTGTCGAGCAGTACTTC. Protein: CASSPPGTIVEQYF.

The J gene is TRBJ1-1, the V gene TRBV6-6, with D possibly TRBD1 on 6 matching bases. In germline, CDR1 is MNHNY, CDR2 SVGAGI (reference sequence). Deletions cut 7 bases from V and 4 bases from J, with 16 bases between. The CDR3 sequence is 14 residues long. The CDR3 coding sequence is TGTGCCAGCATCGCATCAGGGGCGAGCACTGAAGCTTTCTTT. Translation: CASIASGASTEAFF.

The chain links TRBV2 to TRBJ2-1, with TRBD2 as a possible D gene (6 bases). This CDR3 has 14 amino acids. CDR1 SNHLY and CDR2 FYNNEI come from the germline V gene. The V end was cut by 5 bases, the J end by 5 bases, with 13 bases between. The CDR3 DNA reads TGTGCCAGCAGTAACTTCGGGGGACACAATGAGCAGTTCTTC. Amino acid sequence: CASSNFGGHNEQFF.

The chain carries TRBV2 and TRBJ2-5; D assignment may be TRBD1 or TRBD2 (5 bases each). V lost 6 bases, J lost 2 bases, and 10 bases lay in between. This CDR3 contains 13 residues. Germline CDR1 is SNHLY and CDR2 is FYNNEI. DNA for the CDR3: TGTGCCAGCAGGGGGGAAACACAAGAGACCCAGTACTTC. Translating it yields CASRGETQETQYF.

The chain has TRBV6-5 and TRBJ2-7, with 11 bases fitting TRBD2. The CDR3 is 16 amino acids. V shed 2 bases, J shed 6 bases, and the junction held 9 bases outside the gene matches. Germline lookup yields CDR1 MNHEY and CDR2 SVGAGI. CDR3 coding DNA: TGTGCCAGCAGTTACACCACTAGCGGGAGCGGGCGCGAGCAGTACTTC. It translates to CASSYTTSGSGREQYF.

The chain recombines TRBV30 with TRBJ1-2; D not certain. The CDR3 spans 14 residues. Germline CDR1 reads GTSNPN; CDR2 reads SVGIG (reference sequence). Trimming cost V 6 bases and J 8 bases, with 22 bases left between them. CDR3 loop: CACHLGGSPRGYTF. CDR3 sequence (DNA): TGTGCCTGCCACCTCGGCGGTTCCCCCAGGGGCTACACCTTC.